This T cell receptor (beta chain) was captured in a study of blood T cell repertoires in COVID-19. At the level of the study: Material from acute and convalescent COVID-19 was sourced from the United States, Italy and Spain.

In the original analysis: Reference gene primer amplification yielded estimated nucleated cell counts. The data were produced by immunoSEQ multiplex PCR, yet TCRdb's version contains in-frame clones alone and is incomplete. That table gives V, J and clone size, and the DNA gave D and trimming. Of hundreds of thousands of clones listed, around 87% are singletons. Looked up from germline, CDR1 is SNHLY and CDR2 is FYNNEI. Trimming cost V 7 bases and J 4 bases, with 13 bases left between them. The CDR3 loop spans 13 amino acids. The V call is TRBV2, the J call TRBJ1-2; D gene ambiguous. The TCR sequence derives from a man aged 30 to 39 who had recovered from COVID-19. Material: PBMCs or T cells enriched from blood (not recorded which). CDR3 sequence reads: CASIFPGSYGYTF. CDR3 bases: TGTGCCAGCATATTTCCCGGGAGCTATGGCTACACCTTC.